This passage covers 8 T cell receptor beta chains from one sample sequenced in a study of cytomegalovirus exposure and HLA in healthy donors. Both 60 Vbeta primers and 13 Jbeta primers went into the PCR. Only in-frame clones appear in the TCRdb table, and some are missing; sequencing was by immunoSEQ multiplex PCR. Found here are about 140,000 clones, 75% to 90% of them singletons; the top ten hold 2.9%. What was sequenced was PBMCs. Receptor source: a woman aged 25 to 39 in good health and CMV-seronegative.

The chain joins TRBV4-1 to TRBJ2-5, with 9 bases aligning to TRBD2. Unmatched junction bases numbered 11, after V lost 1 base and J lost 14 bases. The CDR3 runs 14 residues. Germline V lookup: CDR1 MGHRA, CDR2 YSYEKL. The CDR3 coding sequence is TGCGCCAGCAGCCAAGGCGTCCGCGGGAGGGCTAGATACTTC. Encoded protein: CASSQGVRGRARYF.

This chain's CDR3 is CASSPGLVRTDTQYF. In DNA, the CDR3 is TGTGCCAGCAGCCCTGGCCTAGTCCGCACAGATACGCAGTATTTT. The chain recombines TRBV5-6 with TRBJ2-3; D ambiguous. This CDR3 is built from 15 residues. The V gene lost 4 bases and the J gene lost 1 base, with 13 bases spanning the gap. The V gene's germline CDR1 is SGHDT and CDR2 YYEEEE.

The rearrangement links TRBV6-5 to TRBJ1-1, with 8 bases matching TRBD1. CDR1 is MNHEY and CDR2 is SVGAGI in the germline V gene. The V segment lost 5 bases and the J segment 2 bases; nucleotides outside the gene matches: 4. CDR3 length: 14 amino acids. CDR3 region: CASSKTGANTEAFF. CDR3 in DNA: TGTGCCAGCAGTAAGACAGGGGCCAACACTGAAGCTTTCTTT.

The V and J genes are TRBV5-1 and TRBJ1-3; D remains unclear. Trimming stripped 4 bases from V and 0 bases from J, with 11 bases between. The CDR3 consists of 15 residues. Germline V gives CDR1 SGHRS, CDR2 YFSETQ. Here the CDR3 reads CASSPRADSGNTIYF. CDR3 coding DNA: TGCGCCAGCAGCCCGAGGGCGGACTCTGGAAACACCATATATTTT.

This chain connects TRBV10-3 to TRBJ2-1; 13 bases agree with TRBD2. Germline CDR1 reads ENHRY; CDR2 reads SYGVKD. J gave up 7 bases and V 6 bases, and 6 bases lay outside the gene matches. This CDR3 spans 15 amino acids. The CDR3 reads CAIRDGLAGVNEQFF. CDR3 nucleotides: TGTGCCATCAGGGACGGACTAGCGGGAGTAAATGAGCAGTTCTTC.

The chain recombines TRBV18 with TRBJ2-7, with 10 nucleotides matching TRBD1. V was pared by 3 bases and J by 3 bases, with 8 bases of the junction left unmatched. The CDR3 has 16 amino acids. CDR1 is KGHSH and CDR2 is LQKENI in the germline V gene. The CDR3 loop reads CASSPYSGTGDYEQYF. CDR3 coding DNA: TGTGCCAGCTCACCCTATTCCGGGACAGGGGACTACGAGCAGTACTTC.

The count of this clone is one. The rearrangement joins TRBV5-1 to TRBJ2-2; the D gene is possibly TRBD2 (5 bases). Germline V gene sequence: CDR1 SGHRS, CDR2 YFSETQ. Trimming left V 4 bases short and J 10 bases short, with 17 bases between. The CDR3 is made up of 14 amino acids. CDR3 region: CASSPRGSLEELFF. The CDR3 DNA follows: TGCGCCAGCAGCCCGAGAGGGAGCTTAGAGGAGCTGTTTTTT.

The chain employs TRBV5-6 and TRBJ2-5, with D possibly matching TRBD2 (6 bases). This CDR3 is 16 amino acids long. Germline assignment: CDR1 SGHDT and CDR2 YYEEEE. Trimming cost V 0 bases and J 5 bases, with 17 bases left between them. This CDR3 is CASSLVVTSLLETQYF. The DNA of the CDR3 is TGTGCCAGCAGCTTGGTGGTCACTAGCCTTTTGGAGACCCAGTACTTC.